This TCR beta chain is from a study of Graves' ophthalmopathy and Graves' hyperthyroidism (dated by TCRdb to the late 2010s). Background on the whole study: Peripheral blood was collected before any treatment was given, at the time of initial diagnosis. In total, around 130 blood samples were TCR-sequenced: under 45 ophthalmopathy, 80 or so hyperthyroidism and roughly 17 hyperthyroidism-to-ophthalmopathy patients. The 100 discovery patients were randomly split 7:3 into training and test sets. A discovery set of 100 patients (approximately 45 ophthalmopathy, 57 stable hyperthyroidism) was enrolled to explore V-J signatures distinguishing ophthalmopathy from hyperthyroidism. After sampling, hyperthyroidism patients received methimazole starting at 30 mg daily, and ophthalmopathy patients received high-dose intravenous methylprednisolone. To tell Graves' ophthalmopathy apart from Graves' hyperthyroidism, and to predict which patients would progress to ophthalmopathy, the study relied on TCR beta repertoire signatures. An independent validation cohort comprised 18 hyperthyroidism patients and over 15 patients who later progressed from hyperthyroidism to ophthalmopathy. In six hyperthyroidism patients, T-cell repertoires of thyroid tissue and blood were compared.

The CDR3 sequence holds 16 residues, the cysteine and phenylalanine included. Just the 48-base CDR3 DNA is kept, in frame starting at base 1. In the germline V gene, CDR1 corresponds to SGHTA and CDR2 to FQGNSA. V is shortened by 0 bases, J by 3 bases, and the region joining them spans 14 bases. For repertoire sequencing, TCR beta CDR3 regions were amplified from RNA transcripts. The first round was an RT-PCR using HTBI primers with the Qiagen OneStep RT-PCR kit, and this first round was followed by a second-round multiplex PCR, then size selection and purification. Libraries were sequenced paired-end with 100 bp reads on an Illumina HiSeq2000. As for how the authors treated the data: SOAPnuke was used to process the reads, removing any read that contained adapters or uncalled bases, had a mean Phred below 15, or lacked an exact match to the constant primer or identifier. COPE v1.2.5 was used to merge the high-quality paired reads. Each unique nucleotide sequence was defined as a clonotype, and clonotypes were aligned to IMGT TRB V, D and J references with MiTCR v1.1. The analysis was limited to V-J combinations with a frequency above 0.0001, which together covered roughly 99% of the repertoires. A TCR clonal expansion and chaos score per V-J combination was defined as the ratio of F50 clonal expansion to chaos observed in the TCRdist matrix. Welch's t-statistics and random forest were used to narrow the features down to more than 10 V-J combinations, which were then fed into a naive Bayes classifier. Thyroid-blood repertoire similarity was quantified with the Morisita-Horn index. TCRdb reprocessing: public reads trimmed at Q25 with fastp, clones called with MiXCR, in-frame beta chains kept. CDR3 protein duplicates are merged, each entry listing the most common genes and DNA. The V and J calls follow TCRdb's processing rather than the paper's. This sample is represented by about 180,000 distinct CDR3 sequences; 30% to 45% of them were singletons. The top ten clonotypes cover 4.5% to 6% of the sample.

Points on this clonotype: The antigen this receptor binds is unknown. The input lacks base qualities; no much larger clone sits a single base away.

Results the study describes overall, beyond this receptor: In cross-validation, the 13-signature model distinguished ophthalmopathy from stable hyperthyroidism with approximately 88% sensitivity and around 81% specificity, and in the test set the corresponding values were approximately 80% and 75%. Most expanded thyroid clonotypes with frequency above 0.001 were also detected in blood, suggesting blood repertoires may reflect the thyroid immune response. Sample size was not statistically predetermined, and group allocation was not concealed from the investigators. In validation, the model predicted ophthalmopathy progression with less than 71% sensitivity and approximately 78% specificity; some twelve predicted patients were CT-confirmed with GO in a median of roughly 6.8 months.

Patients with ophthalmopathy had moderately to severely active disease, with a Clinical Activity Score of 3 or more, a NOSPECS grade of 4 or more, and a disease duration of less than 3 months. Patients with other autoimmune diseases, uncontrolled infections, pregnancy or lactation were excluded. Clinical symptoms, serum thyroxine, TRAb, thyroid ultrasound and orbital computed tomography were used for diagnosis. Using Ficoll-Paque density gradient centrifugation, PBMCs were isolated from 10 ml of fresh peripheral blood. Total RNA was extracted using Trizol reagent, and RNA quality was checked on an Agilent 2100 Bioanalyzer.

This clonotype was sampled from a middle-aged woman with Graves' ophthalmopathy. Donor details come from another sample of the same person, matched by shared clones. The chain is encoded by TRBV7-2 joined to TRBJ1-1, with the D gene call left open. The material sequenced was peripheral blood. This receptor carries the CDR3 CASSLASGGWDTEAFF. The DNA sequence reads TGTGCCAGCAGCTTAGCAAGCGGAGGGTGGGACACTGAAGCTTTCTTT.